The next 20 T cell receptor beta chains were all read from a single sample in a study of control samples from healthy donors and cancer patients (dated by TCRdb to the early 2020s). The library was produced with the immunoSEQ multiplex PCR assay. TCRdb provides this immuneACCESS table in a form limited to in-frame rearrangements. Some clones are lacking; in checked studies, under half of them reflect an unresolved V gene, and why the rest are absent is not known. Here the sample has approximately 70,000 clones; nearly 85% occur a single time. The ten largest clones add up to about 26% of the sample. The sample consisted of blood. The receptors originated from a man aged 45 to 65 in good health.

The V gene is TRBV19, the J gene TRBJ2-7, with TRBD2 matching over 9 bases. CDR3 length: 15 residues. Looked up from germline, CDR1 is LNHDA and CDR2 is SQIVND (reference sequence). Trimming took 1 base from V and 5 from J; bases not matched to a gene: 6. This chain's CDR3 is CASSIASLAGHEQYF. The CDR3 DNA sequence: TGTGCCAGTAGTATAGCTAGCCTAGCGGGACACGAGCAGTACTTC.

CDR3 bases: TGTGCCAGCAGCTTAGGGAATGTGGGAGAAAAACTGTTTTTT. It encodes CASSLGNVGEKLFF. The chain recombines TRBV7-2 with TRBJ1-4; D not certain. The CDR3 is 14 residues long. V lost 1 base to trimming and J lost 8 bases, with 11 bases between them. In germline, CDR1 is SGHTA, CDR2 FQGNSA.

The chain is built from TRBV7-3 and TRBJ1-2; D remains ambiguous. V lost 4 bases to trimming and J lost 8 bases, with 14 bases between them. This CDR3 is built from 13 residues. CDR1 and CDR2 (germline): SGHTA, FQGTGA. CDR3 DNA sequence: TGTGCCAGCAGCTACCAAAACTTTGGGGGCTACACCTTC. This sequence encodes CASSYQNFGGYTF.

The chain employs TRBV6-5 and TRBJ1-1; D perhaps matches TRBD1 (6 bases). The CDR3 length is 14 residues. Germline lookup yields CDR1 MNHEY and CDR2 SVGAGI. Deletions cut 7 bases from V and 5 bases from J, with 17 bases between. The CDR3 bases are TGTGCCAGCAATCAGGGGCGAGGAGGAACTGAAGCTTTCTTT. Residues: CASNQGRGGTEAFF.

V is TRBV2 and J is TRBJ1-2, with D possibly TRBD1 on 5 matching bases. CDR1 is SNHLY and CDR2 is FYNNEI in the germline V gene. There are 13 residues in the CDR3. With 2 bases removed from V and 5 bases from J, the gap between germline ends came to 9 bases. The CDR3 spells CASSEQGWYGYTF. In DNA form, the CDR3 reads TGTGCCAGCAGTGAACAGGGTTGGTATGGCTACACCTTC.

This clone was recorded a few times. The J gene is TRBJ1-2, the V gene TRBV5-1; 7 nucleotides match TRBD1. The V segment lost 1 base and the J segment 2 bases; nucleotides outside the gene matches: 5. CDR3 size: 15 residues. Germline CDR1 SGHRS, CDR2 YFSETQ. CDR3 in DNA: TGCGCCAGCAGCTTGCCCGGGACAGTGAACTATGGCTACACCTTC. This translates into CASSLPGTVNYGYTF. Combining the CDR3 with reference TRBV5-1 and TRBJ1-2 gives the whole variable domain KAGVTQTPRYLIKTRGQQVTLSCSPISGHRSVSWYQQTPGQGLQFLFEYFSETQRNKGNFPGRFSGRQFSNSRSEMNVSTLELGDSALYLCASSLPGTVNYGYTFGSGTRLTVV.

The rearrangement links TRBV6-1 to TRBJ1-2; 11 bases fit TRBD1. The CDR3 is 17 residues long. Trimming took 1 base from V and 6 from J; bases not matched to a gene: 10. In germline, CDR1 is MNHNS, CDR2 SASEGT. The CDR3 region is CASSEVHWDRGRDGYTF. The CDR3 region has the DNA TGTGCCAGCAGTGAAGTACACTGGGACAGGGGGAGAGATGGCTACACCTTC.

This clone has more than one count but fewer than ten. The V gene is TRBV19, the J gene TRBJ2-3; tentatively, D is TRBD1 or TRBD2 (5 bases each). The length of the CDR3 is 15 residues. Germline CDR1 LNHDA, CDR2 SQIVND (reference sequence). The V and J ends lost 6 bases and 3 bases respectively, with 16 bases between them. Here the CDR3 reads CASRPAGTPTDTQYF. The CDR3 DNA reads TGTGCCAGTAGGCCGGCCGGGACCCCAACAGATACGCAGTATTTT. The full variable domain, completed using reference TRBV19 and TRBJ2-3, is DGGITQSPKYLFRKEGQNVTLSCEQNLNHDAMYWYRQDPGQGLRLIYYSQIVNDFQKGDIAEGYSVSREKKESFPLTVTSAQKNPTAFYLCASRPAGTPTDTQYFGPGTRLTVL.

This chain joins TRBV7-2 and TRBJ2-1; tentative D call: TRBD1 (5 bases). The germline CDR1 and CDR2 sequences are SGHTA and FQGNSA. Between the trimmed V and J ends, which lost 5 bases and 0 bases, there was a span of 11 bases. This CDR3 has 15 amino acids. CDR3 protein: CASSLRQSSYNEQFF. CDR3 DNA sequence: TGTGCCAGCAGCCTAAGACAGAGCTCCTACAATGAGCAGTTCTTC. Supplemented by reference TRBV7-2 and TRBJ2-1, the full variable domain reads GAGVSQSPSNKVTEKGKDVELRCDPISGHTALYWYRQSLGQGLEFLIYFQGNSAPDKSGLPSDRFSAERTGGSVSTLTIQRTQQEDSAVYLCASSLRQSSYNEQFFGPGTRLTVL.

The genes are TRBV4-3 and TRBJ2-5; 10 bases fit TRBD2. The J segment lost 4 bases and the V segment lost 2 bases, leaving 10 bases of the junction unmatched. The germline gives CDR1 LGHNA, CDR2 YSLEER. The CDR3 covers 17 residues. CDR3 region: CASSQLGASGSTETQYF. CDR3 DNA: TGCGCCAGCAGCCAACTCGGCGCTAGCGGGAGCACAGAGACCCAGTACTTC.

The V and J genes are TRBV28 and TRBJ2-5; TRBD2 is a possible D gene (5 bases). The germline V gene encodes CDR1 MDHEN and CDR2 SYDVKM. There are 13 residues in the CDR3. Trimming took off 6 bases at V and 2 bases at J, with 10 bases between the two ends. This chain's CDR3 is CASRIPGQETQYF. The CDR3 nucleotides are TGTGCCAGCAGGATACCGGGACAAGAGACCCAGTACTTC.

CDR3 amino acids: CASSGGPGEGYTF. The CDR3 DNA reads as TGTGCCAGCAGTGGCGGACCGGGGGAAGGCTACACCTTC. V gene TRBV25-1 combines with J gene TRBJ1-2, with TRBD1 as a possible D gene (5 bases). This CDR3 comprises 13 residues. V was trimmed by 4 bases and J by 8 bases, leaving 14 bases between them. Germline V gene sequence: CDR1 MGHDK, CDR2 SYGVNS.

This clone was seen only once. V gene TRBV12-3 or TRBV12-4 combines with J gene TRBJ1-4, with D tentatively TRBD1 (6 bases). The CDR3 sequence is 13 residues long. Between the trimmed V and J ends, which lost 6 bases and 8 bases, there was a span of 13 bases. The CDR3 reads CASRPGGKEKLFF. Written as DNA, the CDR3 is TGTGCCAGCAGGCCCGGGGGCAAAGAAAAACTGTTTTTT.

This rearrangement joins TRBV7-4 to TRBJ1-5; TRBD1 matches 8 bases. The germline V gene has CDR1 SGHVT and CDR2 SQSDAQ. The V gene end was trimmed by 2 bases and the J gene end by 2 bases; junction bases not matched to a gene: 5. The CDR3 is 16 residues long. Written as DNA, the CDR3 is TGTGCCAGCAGCTTAATAGCGGGACAGGGCAATCAGCCCCAGCATTTT. Residues: CASSLIAGQGNQPQHF.

The genes are TRBV21-1 and TRBJ1-3; whether TRBD1, the table's D call, matches the DNA was not checked. TRBV21-1 is flagged as a pseudogene. The CDR3 runs 18 residues. The CDR3 spells CASSTHRGKPGQGNTIYF. The CDR3 DNA reads as TGTGCCAGCAGCACCCATAGGGGGAAACCGGGACAGGGAAACACCATATATTTT.

The count of this clone is one. This rearrangement joins TRBV2 to TRBJ1-5; possible D gene TRBD1, 5 bases. Germline-derived CDR1 and CDR2 are SNHLY and FYNNEI. Trimming took 2 bases from V and 2 from J, leaving 16 bases between them. The CDR3 has 17 amino acids. The CDR3 spells CASSELGGRVGNQPQHF. The CDR3 DNA is TGTGCCAGCAGTGAACTGGGGGGACGAGTAGGCAATCAGCCCCAGCATTTT.

The chain recombines TRBV23-1 with TRBJ1-2; maybe TRBD1 (6 bases). TRBV23-1 is an ORF, with its function uncertain. With 4 bases removed from V and 4 bases from J, the gap between germline ends came to 13 bases. The CDR3 contains 14 residues. The CDR3 reads CASSLEQGFYGYTF. The CDR3 region has the DNA TGCGCCAGCAGTCTCGAACAGGGATTCTATGGCTACACCTTC.

The chain employs TRBV27 and TRBJ1-5; maybe TRBD1 (6 bases). This CDR3 contains 17 residues. V was shortened by 10 bases and J by 0 bases, with 22 bases between the two germline ends. Germline CDR1 reads MNHEY; CDR2 reads SMNVEV (reference sequence). CDR3 nucleotide sequence: TGTGCCACCCGTATTAAGGGGACAAAGTCTAGCAATCAGCCCCAGCATTTT. Amino acids: CATRIKGTKSSNQPQHF.

The chain joins TRBV2 to TRBJ1-4; TRBD1 agrees at 7 bases. The CDR3 is 13 amino acids. Germline V gives CDR1 SNHLY, CDR2 FYNNEI. Trimming cost V 8 bases and J 7 bases; bases outside gene matches: 7. DNA for the CDR3: TGTGCCAGCGACAGGGTTCTCGGTGAAAAACTGTTTTTT. Protein product: CASDRVLGEKLFF.

This chain links TRBV24-1 with TRBJ1-2; D gene ambiguous. CDR1 and CDR2 (germline): KGHDR, SFDVKD. Trimming stripped 0 bases from V and 6 bases from J, with 7 bases between. The CDR3 consists of 13 residues. CDR3 amino acids: CATSDLQGNGYTF. The CDR3 coding sequence is TGTGCCACCAGTGATTTGCAAGGAAATGGCTACACCTTC.